This T cell receptor (beta chain) was identified during a study of spatial heterogeneity in lung cancer. Study summary: Sequence detection consistently recorded a greater number of beta-chain than alpha-chain sequences. Across the raw uncorrected reads, a unique TCR and UMI combination was observed, on average, more than ten times.

A single record per CDR3 protein comes from TCRdb applying MiXCR to the 5' RACE reads. This table has roughly 4,000 distinct CDR3 sequences, 10% appearing once. Points from the study as a whole: Expanded intratumoral alpha and beta TCR counts tracked tumor mutation counts.

Time point described: sample taken at primary tumor resection. The authors sequenced whole RNA from tumor, nontumor lung or frozen PBMC without sorting. CDR3 length: 11 residues. Germline CDR1 is MGHDK and CDR2 is SYGVNS. Trimming took 9 bases from V and 8 from J, leaving 13 bases between them. On this clonotype itself: Its matching antigen is unknown.

The genes are TRBV25-1 and TRBJ1-2; a weak D match, TRBD1 (6 bases). Sequencing was performed on lung tumor tissue, taken at surgery. This receptor was taken from a female donor with early-stage non-small cell lung cancer. This CDR3 reads CASARGYGYTF. In nucleotides, the CDR3 is TGTGCCAGTGCCAGGGGCTACGGCTACACCTTC.